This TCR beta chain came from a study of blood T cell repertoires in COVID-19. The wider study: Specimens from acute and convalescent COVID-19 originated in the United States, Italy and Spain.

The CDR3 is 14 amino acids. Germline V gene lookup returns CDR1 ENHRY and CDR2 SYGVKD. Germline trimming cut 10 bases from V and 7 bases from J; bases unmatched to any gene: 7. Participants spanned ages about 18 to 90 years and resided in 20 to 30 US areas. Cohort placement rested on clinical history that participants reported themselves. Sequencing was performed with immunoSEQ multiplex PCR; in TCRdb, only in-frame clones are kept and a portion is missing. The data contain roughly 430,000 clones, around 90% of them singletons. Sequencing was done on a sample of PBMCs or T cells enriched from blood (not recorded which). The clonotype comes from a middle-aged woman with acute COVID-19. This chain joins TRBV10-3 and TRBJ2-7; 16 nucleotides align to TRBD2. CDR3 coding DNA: TGTGCCACCGGGACTAGCGGGGGGGTTAGGGAGCAGTACTTC. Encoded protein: CATGTSGGVREQYF.